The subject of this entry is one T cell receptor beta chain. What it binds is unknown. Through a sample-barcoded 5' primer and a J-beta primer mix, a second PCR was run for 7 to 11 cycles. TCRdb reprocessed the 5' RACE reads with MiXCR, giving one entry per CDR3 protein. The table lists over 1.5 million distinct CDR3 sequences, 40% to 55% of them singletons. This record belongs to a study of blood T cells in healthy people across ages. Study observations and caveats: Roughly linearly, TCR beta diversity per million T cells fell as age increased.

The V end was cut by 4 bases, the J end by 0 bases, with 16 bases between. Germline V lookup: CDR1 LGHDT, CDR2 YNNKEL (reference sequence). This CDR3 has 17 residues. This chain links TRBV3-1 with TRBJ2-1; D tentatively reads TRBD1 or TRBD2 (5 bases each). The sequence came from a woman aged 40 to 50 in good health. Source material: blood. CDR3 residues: CASSLGAGTISYNEQFF. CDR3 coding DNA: TGTGCCAGCAGCCTTGGCGCCGGGACCATCTCCTACAATGAGCAGTTCTTC.